The next 2 T cell receptor beta chains were all read from a single sample in a study of Graves' ophthalmopathy and Graves' hyperthyroidism. RNA transcripts were the template, and TCR beta CDR3 regions were amplified from them. An opening RT-PCR round employed HTBI primers and preceded a second-round multiplex PCR. Via MiXCR, TCRdb re-called the multiplex PCR reads, giving one row per CDR3 protein. Of 150,000 to 200,000 distinct CDR3 sequences in the sample, 39% were seen once. The specimen was peripheral blood. These receptors were obtained from a man aged 25-45 years with Graves' ophthalmopathy.

This clonotype was detected many times. The chain combines TRBV11-3 with TRBJ1-2; D may be TRBD1 (5 bases). V gave up 5 bases and J gave up 4 bases, with 20 bases separating them. Germline CDR1 SGHNT, CDR2 YENEEA. The CDR3 has 16 amino acids. The CDR3, as DNA: TGTGCCAGCAGCCCAACGACGGGACGGGTTGGCTATGGCTACACCTTC. Translation: CASSPTTGRVGYGYTF.

The V and J genes are TRBV28 and TRBJ2-5, with 8 bases fitting TRBD1. Germline CDR1 MDHEN, CDR2 SYDVKM. CDR3 length: 16 residues. V dropped 4 bases and J dropped 1; count of bases not matched to a gene: 8. The CDR3 region has the DNA TGTGCCAGCAGTTACACGGGCAGGGGGCTCCAAGAGACCCAGTACTTC. Its protein is CASSYTGRGLQETQYF.